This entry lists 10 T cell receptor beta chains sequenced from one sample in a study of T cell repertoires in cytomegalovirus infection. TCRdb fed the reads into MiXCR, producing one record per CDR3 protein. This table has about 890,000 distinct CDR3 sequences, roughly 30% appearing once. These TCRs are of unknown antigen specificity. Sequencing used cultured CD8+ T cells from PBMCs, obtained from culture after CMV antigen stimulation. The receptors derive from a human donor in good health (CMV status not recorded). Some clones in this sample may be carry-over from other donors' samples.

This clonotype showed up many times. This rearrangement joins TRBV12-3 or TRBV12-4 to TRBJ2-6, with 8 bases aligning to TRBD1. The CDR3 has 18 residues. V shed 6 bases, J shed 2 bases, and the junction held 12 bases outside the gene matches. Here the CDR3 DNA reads TGTGCCAGCAGACAAGACAGGGGCCACCCCCCTGGGGCCAACGTCCTGACTTTC. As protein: CASRQDRGHPPGANVLTF.

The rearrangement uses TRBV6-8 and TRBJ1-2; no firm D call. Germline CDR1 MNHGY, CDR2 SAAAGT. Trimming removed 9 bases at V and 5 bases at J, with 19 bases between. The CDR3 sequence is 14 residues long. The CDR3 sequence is CASSSEQYLYGYTF. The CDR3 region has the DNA TGTGCCAGTTCTTCCGAGCAGTACTTATATGGCTACACCTTC.

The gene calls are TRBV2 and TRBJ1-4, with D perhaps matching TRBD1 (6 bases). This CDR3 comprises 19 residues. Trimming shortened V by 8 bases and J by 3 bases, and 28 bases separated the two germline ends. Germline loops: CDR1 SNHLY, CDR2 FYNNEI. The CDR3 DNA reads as TGTGCCAGCGGTTACCCTGGGGACGTAGGGGGGGCCTCTAATGAAAAACTGTTTTTT. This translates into CASGYPGDVGGASNEKLFF.

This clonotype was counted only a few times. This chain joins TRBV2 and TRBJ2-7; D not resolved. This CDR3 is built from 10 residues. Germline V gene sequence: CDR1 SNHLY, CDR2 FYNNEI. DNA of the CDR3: TGTGCTTGCCGGAGCTACGAGCAGTACGTC. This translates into CACRSYEQYV.

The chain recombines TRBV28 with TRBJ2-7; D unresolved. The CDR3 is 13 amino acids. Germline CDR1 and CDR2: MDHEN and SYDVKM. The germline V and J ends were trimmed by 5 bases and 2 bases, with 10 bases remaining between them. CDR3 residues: CASSLPGTYEQYV. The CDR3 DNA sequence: TGTGCCAGCAGTCTTCCTGGGACCTACGAGCAGTACGTC.

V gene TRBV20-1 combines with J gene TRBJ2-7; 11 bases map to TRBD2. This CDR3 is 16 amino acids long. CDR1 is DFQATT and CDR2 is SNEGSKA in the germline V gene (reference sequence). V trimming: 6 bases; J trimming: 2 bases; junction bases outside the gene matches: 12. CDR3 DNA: TGCAGTGCAAGCAGTATAGCGGGGGGGTTTGCCTACGAGCAGTACGTC. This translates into CSASSIAGGFAYEQYV.

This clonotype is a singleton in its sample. CDR3 amino acids: CAISESISRGINQPQHF. The CDR3 nucleotides are TGTGCCATCAGTGAGTCGATTAGCAGGGGTATCAATCAGCCCCAGCATTTT. V usage is TRBV10-3 and J usage is TRBJ1-5; D is possibly TRBD1 (6 bases). The V end was cut by 0 bases, the J end by 3 bases, with 15 bases between. This CDR3 comprises 17 residues. Germline values: CDR1 ENHRY, CDR2 SYGVKD.

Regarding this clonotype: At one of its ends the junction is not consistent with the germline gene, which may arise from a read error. The CDR3 here is CASSLGTRSSYNKQFF. The CDR3 DNA reads TGTGCCAGCAGTCTGGGGACACGTAGCTCCTACAATAAGCAGTTCTTC. The J gene is TRBJ2-1, the V gene TRBV27, with a tentative D call TRBD1 (6 bases). The CDR3 has 16 amino acids. The germline gives CDR1 MNHEY, CDR2 SMNVEV (reference sequence).

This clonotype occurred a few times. The chain's CDR3 is CASSPDRGQVNEQFF. The CDR3 coding sequence is TGTGCCAGCAGCCCCGACAGGGGGCAGGTCAATGAGCAGTTCTTC. The V call is TRBV5-6, the J call TRBJ2-1, with TRBD1 matching over 10 bases. The trim removed 4 bases at V and 6 bases at J, leaving 7 bases unmatched. This CDR3 region has 15 residues. Germline loops: CDR1 SGHDT, CDR2 YYEEEE.

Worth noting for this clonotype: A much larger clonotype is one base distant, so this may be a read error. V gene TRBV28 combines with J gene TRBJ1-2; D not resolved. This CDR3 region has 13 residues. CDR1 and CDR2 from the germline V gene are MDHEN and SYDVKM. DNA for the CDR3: TGTGTCAGCAGTGGACCCCCCGGTGGTGGCTACACCTTC. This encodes CVSSGPPGGGYTF.